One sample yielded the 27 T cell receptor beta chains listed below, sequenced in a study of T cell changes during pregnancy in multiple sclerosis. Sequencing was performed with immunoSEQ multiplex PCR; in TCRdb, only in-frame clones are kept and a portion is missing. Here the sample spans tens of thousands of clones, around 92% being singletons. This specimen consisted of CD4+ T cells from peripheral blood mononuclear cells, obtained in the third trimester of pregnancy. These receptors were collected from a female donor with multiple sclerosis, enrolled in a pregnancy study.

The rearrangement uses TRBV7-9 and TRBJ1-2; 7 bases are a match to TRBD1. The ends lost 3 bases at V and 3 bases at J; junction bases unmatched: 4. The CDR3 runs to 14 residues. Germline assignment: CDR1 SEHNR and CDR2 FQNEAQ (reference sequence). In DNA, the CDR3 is TGTGCCAGCAGCTTTGACAGGGTCGACTATGGCTACACCTTC. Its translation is CASSFDRVDYGYTF.

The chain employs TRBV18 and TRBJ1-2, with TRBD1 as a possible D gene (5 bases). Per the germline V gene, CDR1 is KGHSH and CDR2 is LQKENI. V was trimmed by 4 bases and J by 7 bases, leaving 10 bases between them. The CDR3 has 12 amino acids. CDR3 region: CASSLDSLGYTF. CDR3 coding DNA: TGTGCCAGCTCACTCGACAGCCTTGGCTACACCTTC.

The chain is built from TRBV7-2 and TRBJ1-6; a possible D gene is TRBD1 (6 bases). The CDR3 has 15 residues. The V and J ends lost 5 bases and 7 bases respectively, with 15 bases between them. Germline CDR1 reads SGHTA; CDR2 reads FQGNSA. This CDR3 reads CASSQPGGGNSPLHF. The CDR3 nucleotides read TGTGCCAGCAGCCAACCCGGGGGGGGCAATTCACCCCTCCACTTT.

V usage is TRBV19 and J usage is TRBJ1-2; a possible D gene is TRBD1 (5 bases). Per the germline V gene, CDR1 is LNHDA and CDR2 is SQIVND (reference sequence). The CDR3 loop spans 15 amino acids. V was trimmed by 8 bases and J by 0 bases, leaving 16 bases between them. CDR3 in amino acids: CASDGGRLANYGYTF. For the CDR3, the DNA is TGTGCCAGTGACGGGGGACGTCTAGCTAACTATGGCTACACCTTC.

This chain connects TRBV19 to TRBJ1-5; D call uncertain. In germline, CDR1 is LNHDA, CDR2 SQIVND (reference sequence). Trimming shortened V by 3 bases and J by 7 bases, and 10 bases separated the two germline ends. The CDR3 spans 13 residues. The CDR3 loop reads CASSIGGFQPQHF. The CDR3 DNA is TGTGCCAGTAGTATTGGAGGGTTCCAGCCCCAGCATTTT.

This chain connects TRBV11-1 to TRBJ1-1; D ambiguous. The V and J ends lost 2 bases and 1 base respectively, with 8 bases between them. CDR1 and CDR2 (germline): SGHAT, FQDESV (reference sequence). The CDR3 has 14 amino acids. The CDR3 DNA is TGTGCCAGCAGCTTATGGGGAGGGAACACTGAAGCTTTCTTT. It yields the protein CASSLWGGNTEAFF.

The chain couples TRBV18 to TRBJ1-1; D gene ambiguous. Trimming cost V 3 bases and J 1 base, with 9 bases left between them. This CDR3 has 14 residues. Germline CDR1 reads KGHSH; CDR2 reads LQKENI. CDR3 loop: CASSPVRGNTEAFF. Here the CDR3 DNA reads TGTGCCAGCTCACCCGTACGCGGGAACACTGAAGCTTTCTTT. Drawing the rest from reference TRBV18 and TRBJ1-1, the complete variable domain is NAGVMQNPRHLVRRRGQEARLRCSPMKGHSHVYWYRQLPEEGLKFMVYLQKENIIDESGMPKERFSAEFPKEGPSILRIQQVVRGDSAAYFCASSPVRGNTEAFFGQGTRLTVV.

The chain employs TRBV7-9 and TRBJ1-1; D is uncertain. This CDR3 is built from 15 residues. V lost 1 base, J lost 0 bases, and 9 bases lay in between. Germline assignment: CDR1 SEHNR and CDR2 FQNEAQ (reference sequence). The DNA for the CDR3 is TGTGCCAGCAGCTTAGGGTTGGGCATGAACACTGAAGCTTTCTTT. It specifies CASSLGLGMNTEAFF.

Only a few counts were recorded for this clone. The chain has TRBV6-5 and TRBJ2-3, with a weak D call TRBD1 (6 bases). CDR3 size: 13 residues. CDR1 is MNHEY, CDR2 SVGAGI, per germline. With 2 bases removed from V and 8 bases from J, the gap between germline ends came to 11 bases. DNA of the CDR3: TGTGCCAGCAGTTACGGGGGCCCGGGTACGCAGTATTTT. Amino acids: CASSYGGPGTQYF.

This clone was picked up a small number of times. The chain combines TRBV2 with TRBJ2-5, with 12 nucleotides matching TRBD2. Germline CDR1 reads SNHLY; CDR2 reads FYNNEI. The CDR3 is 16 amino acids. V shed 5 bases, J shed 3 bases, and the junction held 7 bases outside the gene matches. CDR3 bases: TGTGCCAGCAGTAGGGGGACTAGCGGGCCAGAAGAGACCCAGTACTTC. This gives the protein CASSRGTSGPEETQYF.

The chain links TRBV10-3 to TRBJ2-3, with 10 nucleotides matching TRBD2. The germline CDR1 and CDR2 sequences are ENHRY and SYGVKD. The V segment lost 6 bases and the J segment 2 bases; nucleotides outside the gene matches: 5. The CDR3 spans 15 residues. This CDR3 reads CAIRASGGNTDTQYF. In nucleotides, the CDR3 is TGTGCCATCAGGGCTAGCGGGGGTAACACAGATACGCAGTATTTT.

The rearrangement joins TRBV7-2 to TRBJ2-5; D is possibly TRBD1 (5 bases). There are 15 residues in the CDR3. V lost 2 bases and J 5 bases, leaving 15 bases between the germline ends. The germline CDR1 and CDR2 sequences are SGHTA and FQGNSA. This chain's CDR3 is CASSLFSIRVETQYF. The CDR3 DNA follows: TGTGCCAGCAGCTTATTCTCTATCAGGGTCGAGACCCAGTACTTC.

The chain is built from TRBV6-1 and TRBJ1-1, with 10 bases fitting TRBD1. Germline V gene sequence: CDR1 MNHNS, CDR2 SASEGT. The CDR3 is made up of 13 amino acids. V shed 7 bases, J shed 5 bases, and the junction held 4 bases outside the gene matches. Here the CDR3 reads CASTRTGGTEAFF. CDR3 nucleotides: TGTGCCAGCACGAGGACAGGGGGAACTGAAGCTTTCTTT.

This CDR3 is CASSLTGDSRVTF. DNA of the CDR3: TGTGCCAGCAGCTTAACAGGGGACAGTAGGGTAACCTTC. The chain is built from TRBV7-3 and TRBJ1-2, with TRBD1 identical over 7 bases. Germline CDR1 reads SGHTA; CDR2 reads FQGTGA. The CDR3 is 13 amino acids. The trim removed 0 bases at V and 14 bases at J, leaving 9 bases unmatched.

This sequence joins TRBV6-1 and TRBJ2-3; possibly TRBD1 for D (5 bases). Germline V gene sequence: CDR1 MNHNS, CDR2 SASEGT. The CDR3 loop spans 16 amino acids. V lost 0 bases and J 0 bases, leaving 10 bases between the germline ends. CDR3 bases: TGTGCCAGCAGTGAAGCGTTAACAGGTAGCACAGATACGCAGTATTTT. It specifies CASSEALTGSTDTQYF.

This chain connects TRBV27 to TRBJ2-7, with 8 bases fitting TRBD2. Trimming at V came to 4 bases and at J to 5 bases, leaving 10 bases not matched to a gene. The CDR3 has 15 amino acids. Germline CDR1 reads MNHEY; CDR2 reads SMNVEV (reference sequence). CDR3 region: CASSSREGLGNEQYF. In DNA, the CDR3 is TGTGCCAGCAGTTCACGGGAGGGGTTGGGGAACGAGCAGTACTTC.

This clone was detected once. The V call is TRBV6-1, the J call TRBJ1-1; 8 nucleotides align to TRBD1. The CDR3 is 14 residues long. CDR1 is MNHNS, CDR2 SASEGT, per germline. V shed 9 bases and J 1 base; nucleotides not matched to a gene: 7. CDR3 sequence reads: CASRQDRANTEAFF. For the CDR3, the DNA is TGTGCCAGTCGCCAGGACAGGGCGAACACTGAAGCTTTCTTT.

The CDR3 region is CASSKLGARGANVLTF. CDR3 sequence (DNA): TGTGCCAGCAGCAAGTTAGGGGCCCGCGGGGCCAACGTCCTGACTTTC. The chain recombines TRBV21-1 with TRBJ2-6; TRBD1, the table's D call, was not compared with the DNA. TRBV21-1 counts as a pseudogene. The CDR3 runs 16 residues.

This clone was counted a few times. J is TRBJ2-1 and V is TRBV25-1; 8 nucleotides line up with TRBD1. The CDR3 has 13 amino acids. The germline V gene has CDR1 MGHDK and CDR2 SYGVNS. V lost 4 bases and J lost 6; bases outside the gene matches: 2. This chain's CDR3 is CASSGTGSNEQFF. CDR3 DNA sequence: TGTGCCAGCAGTGGGACAGGGTCCAATGAGCAGTTCTTC.

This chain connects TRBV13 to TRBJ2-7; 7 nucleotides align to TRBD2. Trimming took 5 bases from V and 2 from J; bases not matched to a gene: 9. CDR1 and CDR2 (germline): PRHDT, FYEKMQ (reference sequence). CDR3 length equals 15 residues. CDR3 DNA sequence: TGTGCCAGCAGCCTGAGCGGGGAGTCCCCCTACGAGCAGTACTTC. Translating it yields CASSLSGESPYEQYF.

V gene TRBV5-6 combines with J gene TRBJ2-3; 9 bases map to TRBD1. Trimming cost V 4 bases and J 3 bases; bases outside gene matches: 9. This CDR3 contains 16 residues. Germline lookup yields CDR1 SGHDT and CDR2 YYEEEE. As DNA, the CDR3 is TGTGCCAGCAGCATCCGGACAGGGGTTGGTACAGATACGCAGTATTTT. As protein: CASSIRTGVGTDTQYF. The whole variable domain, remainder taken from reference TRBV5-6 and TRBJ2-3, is DAGVTQSPTHLIKTRGQQVTLRCSPKSGHDTVSWYQQALGQGPQFIFQYYEEEERQRGNFPDRFSGHQFPNYSSELNVNALLLGDSALYLCASSIRTGVGTDTQYFGPGTRLTVL.

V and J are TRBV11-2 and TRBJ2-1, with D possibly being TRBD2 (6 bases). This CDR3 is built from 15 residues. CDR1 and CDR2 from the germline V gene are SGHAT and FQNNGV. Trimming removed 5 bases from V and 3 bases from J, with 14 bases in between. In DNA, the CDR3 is TGTGCCAGCAGCGTTGGTCAGGGACTCTACAATGAGCAGTTCTTC. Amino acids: CASSVGQGLYNEQFF.

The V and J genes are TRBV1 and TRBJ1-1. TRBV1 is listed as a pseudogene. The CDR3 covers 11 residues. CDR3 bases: TGCACCACCAAAGCGGGGCCTGAAGCTTTCTTT. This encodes CTTKAGPEAFF.

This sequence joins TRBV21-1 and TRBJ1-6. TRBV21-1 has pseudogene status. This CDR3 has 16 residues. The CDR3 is CASSKLGGGRGSPLHF. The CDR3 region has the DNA TGTGCCAGCAGCAAACTGGGAGGAGGACGGGGTTCACCCCTCCACTTT.

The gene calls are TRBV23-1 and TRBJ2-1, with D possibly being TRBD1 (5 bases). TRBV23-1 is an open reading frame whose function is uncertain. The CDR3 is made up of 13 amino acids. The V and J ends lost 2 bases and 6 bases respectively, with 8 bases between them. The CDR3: CASSQRQGNEQFF. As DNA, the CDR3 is TGCGCCAGCAGTCAAAGGCAGGGCAATGAGCAGTTCTTC.

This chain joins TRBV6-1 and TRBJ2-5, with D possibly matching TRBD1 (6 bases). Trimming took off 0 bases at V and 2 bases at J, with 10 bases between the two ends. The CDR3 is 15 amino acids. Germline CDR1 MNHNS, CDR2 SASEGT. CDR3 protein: CASSEATGKQETQYF. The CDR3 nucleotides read TGTGCCAGCAGTGAAGCGACAGGTAAACAAGAGACCCAGTACTTC.

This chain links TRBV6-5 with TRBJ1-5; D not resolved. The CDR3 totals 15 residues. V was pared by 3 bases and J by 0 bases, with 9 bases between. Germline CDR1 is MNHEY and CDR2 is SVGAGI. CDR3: CASSYSVYSNQPQHF. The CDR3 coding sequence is TGTGCCAGCAGTTATTCGGTCTATAGCAATCAGCCCCAGCATTTT.